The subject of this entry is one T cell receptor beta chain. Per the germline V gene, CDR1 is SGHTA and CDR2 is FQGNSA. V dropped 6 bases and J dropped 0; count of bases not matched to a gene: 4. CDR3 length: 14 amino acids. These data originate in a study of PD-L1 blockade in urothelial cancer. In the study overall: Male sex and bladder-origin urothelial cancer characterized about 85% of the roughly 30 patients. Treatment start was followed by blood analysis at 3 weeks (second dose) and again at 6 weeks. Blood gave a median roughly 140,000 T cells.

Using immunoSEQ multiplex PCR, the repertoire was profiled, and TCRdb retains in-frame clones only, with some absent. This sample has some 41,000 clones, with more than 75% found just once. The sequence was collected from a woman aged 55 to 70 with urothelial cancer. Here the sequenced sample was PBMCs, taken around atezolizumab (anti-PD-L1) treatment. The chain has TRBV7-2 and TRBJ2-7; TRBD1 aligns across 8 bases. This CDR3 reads CASSRDRHSYEQYF. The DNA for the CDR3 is TGTGCCAGCAGTAGGGACAGGCACTCCTACGAGCAGTACTTC. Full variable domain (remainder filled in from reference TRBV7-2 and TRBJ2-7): GAGVSQSPSNKVTEKGKDVELRCDPISGHTALYWYRQSLGQGLEFLIYFQGNSAPDKSGLPSDRFSAERTGGSVSTLTIQRTQQEDSAVYLCASSRDRHSYEQYFGPGTRLTVT.